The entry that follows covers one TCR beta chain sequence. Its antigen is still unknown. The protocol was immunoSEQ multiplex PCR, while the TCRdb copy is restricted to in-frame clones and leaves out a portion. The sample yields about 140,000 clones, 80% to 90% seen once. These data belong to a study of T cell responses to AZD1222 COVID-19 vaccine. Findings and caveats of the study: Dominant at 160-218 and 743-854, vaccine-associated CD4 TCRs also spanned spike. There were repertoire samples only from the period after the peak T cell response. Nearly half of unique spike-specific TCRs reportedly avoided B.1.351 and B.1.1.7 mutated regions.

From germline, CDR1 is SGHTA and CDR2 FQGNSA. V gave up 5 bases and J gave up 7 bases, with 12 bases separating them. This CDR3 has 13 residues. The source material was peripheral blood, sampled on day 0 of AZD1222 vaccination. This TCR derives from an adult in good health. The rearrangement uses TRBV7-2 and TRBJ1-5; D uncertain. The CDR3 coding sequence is TGTGCCAGCAGCACGCTCGGTGGGCAGCCCCAGCATTTT. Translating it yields CASSTLGGQPQHF.